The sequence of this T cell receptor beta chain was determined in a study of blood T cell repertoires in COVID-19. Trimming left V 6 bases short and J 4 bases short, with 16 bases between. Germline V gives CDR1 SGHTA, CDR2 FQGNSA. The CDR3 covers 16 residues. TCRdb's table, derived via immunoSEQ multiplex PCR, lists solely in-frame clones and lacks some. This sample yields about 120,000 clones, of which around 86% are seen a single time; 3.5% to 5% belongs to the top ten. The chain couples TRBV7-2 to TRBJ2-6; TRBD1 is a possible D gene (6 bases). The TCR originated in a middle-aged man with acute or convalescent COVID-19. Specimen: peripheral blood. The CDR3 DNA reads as TGTGCCAGCAGGCCTGGGGGCCCGCGGGGGGCCAACGTCCTGACTTTC. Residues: CASRPGGPRGANVLTF.